Listed below are T cell receptor beta chains from one sample, sequenced in a study of CD8 T cells in Susac syndrome. TCRdb passed the immunoSEQ multiplex PCR reads through MiXCR, listing each CDR3 protein once. This sample has some 400,000 distinct CDR3 sequences; 85% occur once, and the top ten carry more than 0.09%. Source material: CD8+ T cells from PBMCs. Receptors originate from a human donor with multiple sclerosis. The CDR3 runs from the conserved cysteine through the conserved F or W. The D gene is left open where the match is weak. Some rows have no size entry. The others give once, few or many, or a class for an expanded clone.

clone_size	d_call	v_call	j_call	cdr3_aa	cdr3_nt
-	-	TRBV10-2	TRBJ2-7	CASFDGTQTYEQYF	TGCGCCAGCTTTGACGGTACCCAGACCTACGAGCAGTACTTC
-	-	TRBV4-1	TRBJ1-2	CASSQGQDRDGYTF	TGCGCCAGCAGCCAAGGACAGGACAGAGATGGCTACACCTTC
once	TRBD2	TRBV9	TRBJ2-4	CASSVGRASGRAGAKNIQYF	TGTGCCAGCAGCGTAGGTAGGGCTAGCGGGAGGGCCGGGGCCAAAAACATTCAGTACTTC
-	TRBD2	TRBV28	TRBJ2-3	CASSVWGAGEGDTQYF	TGTGCCAGCAGTGTTTGGGGAGCGGGAGAGGGGGATACGCAGTATTTT
-	-	TRBV15	TRBJ2-2	CATSRDSTGYNTGELFF	TGTGCCACCAGCAGAGATTCGACAGGCTACAACACCGGGGAGCTGTTTTTT
-	-	TRBV29-1	TRBJ2-3	CSVEGWEGQASTDTQYF	TGCAGCGTTGAGGGTTGGGAGGGACAGGCAAGCACAGATACGCAGTATTTT
-	-	TRBV3-1	TRBJ2-7	CASSHTGLDEQYF	TGTGCCAGCAGCCATACAGGGCTGGACGAGCAGTACTTC
few	-	TRBV10-3	TRBJ1-1	CAISEVSAPNTEAFF	TGTGCCATCAGTGAGGTTTCAGCTCCGAACACTGAAGCTTTCTTT
-	-	TRBV29-1	TRBJ2-6	CSVEDWNPRTGANVLTF	TGCAGCGTTGAAGATTGGAACCCCCGGACGGGGGCCAACGTCCTGACTTTC
-	-	TRBV27	TRBJ1-5	CASSLSPGAGGQPQHF	TGTGCCAGCAGTTTATCTCCGGGGGCCGGGGGTCAGCCCCAGCATTTT
-	TRBD2	TRBV6-5	TRBJ2-7	CASSYYGGAYEQYF	TGTGCCAGCAGTTACTATGGGGGGGCCTACGAGCAGTACTTC
-	TRBD2	TRBV7-9	TRBJ2-1	CASFPTSGTYNEQFF	TGTGCCAGCTTTCCGACTAGCGGGACCTACAATGAGCAGTTCTTC
-	-	TRBV30	TRBJ2-7	CACQILDYHEQYF	TGTGCCTGCCAAATCCTCGATTACCACGAGCAGTACTTC
-	TRBD2	TRBV28	TRBJ2-1	CASSLLAGGQTNEQFF	TGTGCCAGCAGTTTGCTAGCGGGAGGGCAAACGAATGAGCAGTTCTTC
-	-	TRBV6-1	TRBJ1-4	CASSAWTAAENEKLFF	TGTGCCAGCAGTGCCTGGACGGCTGCGGAAAATGAAAAACTGTTTTTT
-	TRBD1	TRBV15	TRBJ1-5	CATSREEWAGGNFQPQHF	TGTGCCACCAGCAGAGAGGAGTGGGCAGGGGGGAATTTTCAGCCCCAGCATTTT
-	-	TRBV4-2	TRBJ1-2	CASSQVSHGYTF	TGTGCCAGCAGCCAAGTCAGCCATGGCTACACCTTC
-	-	TRBV5-4	TRBJ2-3	CASSRLQGVTDTQYF	TGTGCCAGCAGCCGACTTCAGGGAGTCACAGATACGCAGTATTTT
-	TRBD1	TRBV7-9	TRBJ1-1	CASSLARQGAQTEAFF	TGTGCCAGCAGCTTAGCGCGACAGGGGGCGCAGACTGAAGCTTTCTTT
-	-	TRBV20-1	TRBJ2-3	CSAGEGDSTDTQYF	TGCAGTGCCGGGGAAGGAGATAGCACAGATACGCAGTATTTT
-	TRBD2	TRBV11-1	TRBJ2-1	CVSSPVTSGRSREQFF	TGTGTCAGCAGCCCCGTGACTAGCGGGAGGAGCCGGGAGCAGTTCTTC
few	-	TRBV4-1	TRBJ1-1	CASSQGRSEETEAFF	TGCGCCAGCAGCCAAGGGAGGAGTGAGGAGACTGAAGCTTTCTTT
-	TRBD2	TRBV4-1	TRBJ2-1	CASSQVTGLAGANEQFF	TGCGCCAGCAGCCAAGTAACGGGACTAGCGGGAGCCAATGAGCAGTTCTTC
-	-	TRBV3-1	TRBJ2-3	CASSPEANSDTQYF	TGTGCCAGCAGCCCCGAGGCGAATTCAGATACGCAGTATTTT
-	TRBD1	TRBV7-8	TRBJ1-5	CASSWMGQENQPQHF	TGTGCCAGCAGCTGGATGGGACAGGAGAATCAGCCCCAGCATTTT
-	-	TRBV20-1	TRBJ2-7	CSARTGTSYEQYF	TGCAGTGCTAGAACGGGGACTTCCTACGAGCAGTACTTC
-	TRBD1	TRBV15	TRBJ2-5	CATSGPGTGGETQYF	TGTGCCACCAGCGGTCCCGGGACAGGGGGCGAGACCCAGTACTTC
-	TRBD2	TRBV29-1	TRBJ2-1	CSVEDRASGLYNEQFF	TGCAGCGTTGAAGATCGTGCTAGCGGGCTTTACAATGAGCAGTTCTTC
-	TRBD1	TRBV7-9	TRBJ2-3	CASSILRTGSSTDTQYF	TGTGCCAGCAGCATCTTACGGACAGGGTCTAGCACAGATACGCAGTATTTT
-	-	TRBV28	TRBJ1-2	CASRLVGEQYGYTF	TGTGCCAGCAGGCTGGTCGGGGAGCAATATGGCTACACCTTC
-	-	TRBV19	TRBJ1-1	CASSIRVLHDIEGEAFF	TGTGCCAGTAGTATCCGGGTTCTCCACGACATTGAGGGTGAAGCTTTCTTT
-	TRBD2	TRBV4-2	TRBJ2-2	CASSQDPSGNTGELFF	TGTGCCAGCAGCCAAGATCCTAGCGGGAACACCGGGGAGCTGTTTTTT
-	TRBD2	TRBV30	TRBJ2-3	CAGMRGGDTDTQYF	TGTGCCGGGATGCGGGGGGGGGACACAGATACGCAGTATTTT
-	-	TRBV30	TRBJ2-7	CAWSVPRLGYEQYF	TGTGCCTGGAGTGTACCCAGGCTAGGCTACGAGCAGTACTTC
once	-	TRBV5-1	TRBJ2-1	CASSLAPGYGNEQFF	TGCGCCAGCAGCTTGGCTCCAGGGTACGGCAATGAGCAGTTCTTC
-	-	TRBV10-2	TRBJ1-5	CASSGAGGGQPQHF	TGCGCCAGCAGTGGCGCGGGGGGCGGGCAGCCCCAGCATTTT